This T cell receptor beta chain emerged from a study of CD8 T cells in Susac syndrome. RNA in amounts of about 0.5 to 1 ug was reverse transcribed with random hexamers. Amplification of TCR beta CDR3 used immunoSEQ multiplex PCR across 54 Vbeta and 13 Jbeta. TCRdb independently ran MiXCR on the immunoSEQ multiplex PCR reads; one entry per CDR3 protein. The sample records some 260,000 distinct CDR3 sequences, roughly 81% being singletons. TCR beta was sequenced from blood CD8+ and CD4+ T cells. The authors negatively isolated CD8+ and CD4+ T cells and FACS-enriched TEMRA cells. The TCR comes from a human donor with multiple sclerosis. Material for sequencing was CD8+ T cells from PBMCs.

The CDR3 is CAWSETGSTEAFF. The CDR3 DNA follows: TGTGCCTGGAGTGAAACAGGGAGCACTGAAGCTTTCTTT. The rearrangement links TRBV30 to TRBJ1-1; D is perhaps TRBD1 (6 bases). The CDR3 spans 13 residues. Deletions cut 1 base from V and 4 bases from J, with 10 bases between. Looked up from germline, CDR1 is GTSNPN and CDR2 is SVGIG (reference sequence). Supplemented by reference TRBV30 and TRBJ1-1, the full variable domain reads SQTIHQWPATLVQPVGSPLSLECTVEGTSNPNLYWYRQAAGRGLQLLFYSVGIGQISSEVPQNLSASRPQDRQFILSSKKLLLSDSGFYLCAWSETGSTEAFFGQGTRLTVV.